This is a list of T cell receptor beta chains from one sample in a study of CD8 T cells in Susac syndrome. Each CDR3 protein gets one entry after TCRdb re-called the immunoSEQ multiplex PCR reads with MiXCR. The sample includes approximately 230,000 distinct CDR3 sequences, 90% to 95% of them seen just once. Input material: CD4+ T cells from PBMCs. The receptors derive from a human donor with multiple sclerosis. The conserved cysteine and the conserved F or W are not part of the CDR3 here.

CDR3 protein | V gene
ASSWGDTQY | TRBV6-1
ASSPGTGSNQPQH | TRBV7-9
SARDGTGGFNEQY | TRBV20-1
ASSLAGRGREQY | TRBV5-4
SARSSGRHDSTDTQY | TRBV20-1
SAWTGTGSYEQY | TRBV20-1
SVVQGDSGYT | TRBV29-1
ASSPFRPPEDTQY | TRBV7-2
ASSLSGGPTSYNEQF | TRBV7-2
ASSKRSGLGETQY | TRBV21-1